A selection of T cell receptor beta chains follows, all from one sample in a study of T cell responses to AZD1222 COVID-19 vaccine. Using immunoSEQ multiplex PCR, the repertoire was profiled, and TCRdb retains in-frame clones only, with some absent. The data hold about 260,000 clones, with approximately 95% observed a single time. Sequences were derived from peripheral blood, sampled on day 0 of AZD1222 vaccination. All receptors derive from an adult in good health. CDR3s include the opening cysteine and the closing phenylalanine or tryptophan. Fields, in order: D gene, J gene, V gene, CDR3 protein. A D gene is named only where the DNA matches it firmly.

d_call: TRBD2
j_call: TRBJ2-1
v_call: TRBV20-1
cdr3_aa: CSASTSGGTREQFF

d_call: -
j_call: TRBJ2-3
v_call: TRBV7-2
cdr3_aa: CASALPGDTQYF

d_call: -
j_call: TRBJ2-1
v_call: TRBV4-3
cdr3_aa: CASSQDWGGAPFF

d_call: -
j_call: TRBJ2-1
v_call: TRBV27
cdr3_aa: CASETRAPIHEQFF

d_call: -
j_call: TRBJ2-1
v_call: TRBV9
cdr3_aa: CASSVSGLQVVGEQFF

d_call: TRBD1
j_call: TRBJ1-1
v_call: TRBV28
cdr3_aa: CASSDRGRITEAFF

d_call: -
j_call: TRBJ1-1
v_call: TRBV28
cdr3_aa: CASSLGDSLRAEAFF

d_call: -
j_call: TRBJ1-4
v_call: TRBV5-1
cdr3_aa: CASSSGTSLTNEKLFF

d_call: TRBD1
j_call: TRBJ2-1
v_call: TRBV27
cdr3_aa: CASSPQGPWNEQFF

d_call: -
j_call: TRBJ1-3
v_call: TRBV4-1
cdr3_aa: CASSQPPRGAGNTIYF

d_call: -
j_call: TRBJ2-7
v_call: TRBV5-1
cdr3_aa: CASSGDSYEQYF

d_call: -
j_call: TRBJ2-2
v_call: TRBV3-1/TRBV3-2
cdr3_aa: CASSQGGGMNTGELFF

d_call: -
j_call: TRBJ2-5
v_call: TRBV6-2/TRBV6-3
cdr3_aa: CASSQGETQYF

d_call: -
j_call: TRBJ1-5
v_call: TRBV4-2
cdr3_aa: CASSQDRRQGNQPQHF

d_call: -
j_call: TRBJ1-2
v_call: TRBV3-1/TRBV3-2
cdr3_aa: CASSQRSGWDGANYGYTF

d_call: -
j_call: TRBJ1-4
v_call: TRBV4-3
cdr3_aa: CASSQAGSRNEKLFF

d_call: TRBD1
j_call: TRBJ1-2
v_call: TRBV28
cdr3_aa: CASSATGQGRYGYTF

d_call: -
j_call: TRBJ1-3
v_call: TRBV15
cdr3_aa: CATSRDSGTLSGNTIYF

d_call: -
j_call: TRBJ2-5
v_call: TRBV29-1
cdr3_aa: CSVLGFQETQYF

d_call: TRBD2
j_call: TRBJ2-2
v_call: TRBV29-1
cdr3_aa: CSVDGLVAGELFF

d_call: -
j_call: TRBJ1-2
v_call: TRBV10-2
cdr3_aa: CASSQPNYGYTF

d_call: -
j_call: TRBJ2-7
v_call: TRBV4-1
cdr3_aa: CASSQAGFSYEQYF

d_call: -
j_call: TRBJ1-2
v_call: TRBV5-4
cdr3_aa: CASSLAGAMRNYGYTF

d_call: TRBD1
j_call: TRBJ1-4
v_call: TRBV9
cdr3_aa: CASSVRQGRSGEKLFF

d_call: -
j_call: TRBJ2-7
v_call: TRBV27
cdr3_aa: CASTRYEQYF

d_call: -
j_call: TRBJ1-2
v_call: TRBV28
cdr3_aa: CASSFTPNGYTF

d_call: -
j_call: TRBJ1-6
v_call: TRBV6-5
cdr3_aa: CASSTGVNSPLHF

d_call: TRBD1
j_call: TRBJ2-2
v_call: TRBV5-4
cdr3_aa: CASRRQGTGGELFF

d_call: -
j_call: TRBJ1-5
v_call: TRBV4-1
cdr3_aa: CASSQGAGYSNQPQHF

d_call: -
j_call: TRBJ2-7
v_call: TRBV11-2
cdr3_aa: CASSLVAPAREQYF

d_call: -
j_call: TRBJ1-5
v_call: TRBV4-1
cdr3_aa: CASSHAGNQPQHF

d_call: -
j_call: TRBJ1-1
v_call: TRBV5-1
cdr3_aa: CASSLGQGGTEAFF

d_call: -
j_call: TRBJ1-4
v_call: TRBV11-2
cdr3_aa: CASSLIDGGEKLFF

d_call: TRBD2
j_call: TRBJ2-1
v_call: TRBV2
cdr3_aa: CASRAGGAYNEQFF

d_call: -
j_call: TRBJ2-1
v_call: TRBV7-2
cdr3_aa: CASSYEPGSYNEQFF

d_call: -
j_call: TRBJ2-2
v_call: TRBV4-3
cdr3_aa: CASSQEADFNTGELFF

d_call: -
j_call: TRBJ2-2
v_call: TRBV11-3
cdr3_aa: CASSPRAENTGELFF

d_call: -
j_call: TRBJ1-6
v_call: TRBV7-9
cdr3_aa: CASSSAPALVTLHF

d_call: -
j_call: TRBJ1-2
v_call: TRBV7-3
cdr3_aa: CASSLAGDTGGYTF

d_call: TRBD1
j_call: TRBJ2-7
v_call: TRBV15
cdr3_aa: CATSREHRGGEQYF

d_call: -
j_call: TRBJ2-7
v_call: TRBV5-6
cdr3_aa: CASCHGGTLVREQYF

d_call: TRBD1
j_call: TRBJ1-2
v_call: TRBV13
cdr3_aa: CASSSLDRGPYGYTF

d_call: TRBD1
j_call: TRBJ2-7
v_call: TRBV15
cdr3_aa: CATSPRAGTGANEQYF

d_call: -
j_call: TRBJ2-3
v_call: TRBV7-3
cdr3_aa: CASSLGPGALDTQYF

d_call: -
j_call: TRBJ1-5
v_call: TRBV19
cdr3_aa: CASSISVSIYSNQPQHF

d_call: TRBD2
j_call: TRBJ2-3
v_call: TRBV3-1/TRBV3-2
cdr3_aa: CASSGSGRASAQYF

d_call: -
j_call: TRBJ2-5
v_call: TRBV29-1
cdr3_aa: CSVQDNQETQYF

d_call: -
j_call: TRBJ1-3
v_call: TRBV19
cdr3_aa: CASTPGSSGNTIYF

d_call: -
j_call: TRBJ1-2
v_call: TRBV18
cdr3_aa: CASSLTGPGDNGYTF

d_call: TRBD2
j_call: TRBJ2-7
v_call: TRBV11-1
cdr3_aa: CASSLTGGSNEQYF

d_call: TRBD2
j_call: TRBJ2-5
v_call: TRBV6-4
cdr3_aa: CMTNYRASGRKETQYF

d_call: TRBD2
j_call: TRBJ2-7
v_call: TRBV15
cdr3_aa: CATSRGASGGVEQYF

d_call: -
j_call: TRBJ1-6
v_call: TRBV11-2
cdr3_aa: CASSFKQGLGNSPLHF

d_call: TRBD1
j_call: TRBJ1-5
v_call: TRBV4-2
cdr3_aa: CASSQTTGALSNQPQHF

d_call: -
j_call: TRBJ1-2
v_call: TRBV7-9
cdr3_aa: CASSLGTSHGYTF

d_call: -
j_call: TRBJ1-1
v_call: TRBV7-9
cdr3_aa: CASSVTGNTEAFF

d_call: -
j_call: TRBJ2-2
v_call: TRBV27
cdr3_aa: CASRRANTGELFF

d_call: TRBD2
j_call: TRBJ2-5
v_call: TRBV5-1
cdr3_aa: CASKGGGAETQYF

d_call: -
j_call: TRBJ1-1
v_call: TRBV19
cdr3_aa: CASSIVARENTEAFF

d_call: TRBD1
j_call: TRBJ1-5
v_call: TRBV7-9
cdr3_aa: CASSPADREGFGLDF